This T cell receptor beta chain is drawn from a study of cytomegalovirus exposure and HLA in healthy donors. Germline values: CDR1 MDHEN, CDR2 SYDVKM. V was clipped by 5 bases and J by 5 bases; unmatched bases: 13. The CDR3 totals 16 residues. 13 Jbeta primers and 60 Vbeta primers were used for the PCR. Some clones are missing from TCRdb's copy, which holds only in-frame ones; the method was immunoSEQ multiplex PCR. The sample includes 90,000 to 140,000 clones, around 84% of them seen just once. Whole-study results and caveats: In a later analysis, TCR beta V- and J-gene trimming showed a link to a missense DCLRE1C variant.

Concerning this clone: Its antigen is not identified.

The sample was PBMCs. The chain joins TRBV28 to TRBJ2-7; 9 bases are shared with TRBD2. This receptor was taken from a man aged 25-45 years in good health and CMV-seronegative. CDR3 sequence reads: CASSATGTSLSHEQYF. The DNA for the CDR3 is TGTGCCAGCAGTGCAACCGGGACTAGCCTTTCCCACGAGCAGTACTTC.